There are many counts of the clone carrying this T cell receptor beta chain. From germline, CDR1 is SGHTA and CDR2 FQGNSA. The length of the CDR3 is 14 residues. Trimming stripped 6 bases from V and 2 bases from J, with 10 bases between. Time point here: after trial treatment. Treatment here: LDRT plus nivolumab, ipilimumab, low-dose cyclophosphamide and aspirin (RACIN trial). Along with nivolumab and ipilimumab, donors received aspirin, low-dose cyclophosphamide and low-dose radiotherapy. This sample stems from a study of low-dose radiotherapy and immunotherapy resistance in tumors. First-strand cDNA used TRAV- and TRBV-specific primers, covering alpha and beta chains. TCR amplification ran roughly 20 PCR cycles using constant-region and V-primer adapter primers. TCRdb fed the reads into MiXCR, producing one record per CDR3 protein. In the table there are tens of thousands of distinct CDR3 sequences, around 17% of which are singletons.

The sequence derives from a male donor with prostate cancer. Specimen: PBMCs, collected after low-dose radiotherapy plus immunotherapy. V and J are TRBV7-2 and TRBJ2-2, with D tentatively TRBD2 (6 bases). CDR3 sequence: CASSRDFNTGELFF. In DNA, the CDR3 is TGTGCCAGCAGTCGGGACTTCAACACCGGGGAGCTGTTTTTT.